Only a few counts were recorded for the clone carrying this T cell receptor (beta chain). The antigen remains unidentified. This entry belongs to a study of T cell responses to AZD1222 COVID-19 vaccine. Study-level points and caveats: Donors in the cohort were predominantly white British and more often female, and clonal diversity was possibly underestimated. After two AZD1222 doses, spike-specific TCR breadth and depth rose versus day 0. Regions 160-218 and 743-854 held dominance among vaccine-associated CD4 TCRs, which spanned spike. The study sampled repertoires only after the peak T cell response.

This table comes from immunoSEQ multiplex PCR, and its TCRdb copy is limited to in-frame clones, with some not included. The data show tens of thousands of clones, with approximately 85% seen just once and about an eighth held by the top ten. With 0 bases clipped from V and 0 bases from J, the junction kept 2 bases outside the gene matches. The CDR3 contains 17 residues. CDR1 is SGHRS and CDR2 is YFSETQ in the germline V gene. The rearrangement joins TRBV5-1 to TRBJ2-1; 11 bases are shared with TRBD2. The clonotype comes from an adult who received the AZD1222 COVID-19 vaccine. Here the sequenced sample was peripheral blood, taken 28 days after the second AZD1222 dose. The CDR3 nucleotides are TGCGCCAGCAGCTTGGCTAGCGGGGGGAGCTCCTACAATGAGCAGTTCTTC. This gives the protein CASSLASGGSSYNEQFF. Full variable domain (remainder filled in from reference TRBV5-1 and TRBJ2-1): KAGVTQTPRYLIKTRGQQVTLSCSPISGHRSVSWYQQTPGQGLQFLFEYFSETQRNKGNFPGRFSGRQFSNSRSEMNVSTLELGDSALYLCASSLASGGSSYNEQFFGPGTRLTVL.